This TCR beta chain came from a study of PD-L1 blockade in urothelial cancer. Across the study: At 6 weeks and at 3 weeks (second dose) after treatment start, blood was analyzed. Median T cell yield per blood sample was 141,255 cells.

The CDR3 has 14 amino acids. V was clipped by 7 bases and J by 3 bases, with 15 bases between them. Looked up from germline, CDR1 is SGHTA and CDR2 is FQGNSA. Study results and limitations: Lower than median blood TCR clonality before treatment predicted better survival.

Measured with immunoSEQ multiplex PCR; TCRdb has only the in-frame clones, and not every one. The sample shows 90,000 or so clones, around 90% of them seen only once. Time point reported: pretreatment peripheral blood. In the case of this clone: Its antigen is still unknown.

This chain links TRBV7-2 with TRBJ1-2, with D tentatively TRBD1 (6 bases). This sample comprised PBMCs, obtained around atezolizumab (anti-PD-L1) treatment. This clonotype originated in a man in his 60s with urothelial cancer. CDR3 DNA sequence: TGTGCCAGCACCCCGACAGGTAACCACTATGGCTACACCTTC. Amino acid sequence: CASTPTGNHYGYTF.